This TCR beta chain comes out of a study of T cells in Graves' hyperthyroidism and ophthalmopathy. Study in general: At the time of initial diagnosis and before any treatment, peripheral blood was collected. Findings and caveats of the study: Ophthalmopathy prediction by the model preceded onset by a median approximately 6.1 months.

This clonotype showed up just a few times. The antigen is not known. The CDR3 regions of TCR beta were amplified from RNA transcripts. A first-round RT-PCR of the TCR CDR3 used the HTBI primer set. TCRdb passed the multiplex PCR reads through MiXCR, listing each CDR3 protein once. The sample lists 490,000 or so distinct CDR3 sequences; less than 25% were seen once. V shed 9 bases and J 9 bases; nucleotides not matched to a gene: 3. This CDR3 has 12 residues. Germline values: CDR1 SNHLY, CDR2 FYNNEI. Investigators excluded patients with uncontrolled infection, other autoimmune disease, pregnancy or lactation.

The sequence came from a woman aged 70 to 79 with Graves' ophthalmopathy. This chain connects TRBV2 to TRBJ1-6, with 9 bases identical to TRBD1. The sample comprised blood. CDR3 in DNA: TGTGCCAGGGACAGGGGCGCTTCACCCCTCCACTTT. It is translated as CARDRGASPLHF. Complete variable domain (other parts from reference TRBV2 and TRBJ1-6): EPEVTQTPSHQVTQMGQEVILRCVPISNHLYFYWYRQILGQKVEFLVSFYNNEISEKSEIFDDQFSVERPDGSNFTLKIRSTKLEDSAMYFCARDRGASPLHFGNGTRLTVT.